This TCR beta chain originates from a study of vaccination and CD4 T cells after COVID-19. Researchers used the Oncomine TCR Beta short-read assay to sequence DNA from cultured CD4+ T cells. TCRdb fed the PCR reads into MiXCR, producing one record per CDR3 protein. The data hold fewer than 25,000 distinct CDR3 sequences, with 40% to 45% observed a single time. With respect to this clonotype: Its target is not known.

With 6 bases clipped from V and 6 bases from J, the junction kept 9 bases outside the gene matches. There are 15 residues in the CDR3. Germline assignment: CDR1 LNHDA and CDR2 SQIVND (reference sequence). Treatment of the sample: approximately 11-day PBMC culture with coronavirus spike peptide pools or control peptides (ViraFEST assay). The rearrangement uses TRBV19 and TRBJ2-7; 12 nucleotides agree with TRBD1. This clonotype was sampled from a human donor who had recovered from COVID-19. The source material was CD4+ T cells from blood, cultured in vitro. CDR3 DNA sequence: TGTGCCAGTAGACGTCCGGGACAGGGGGCTGGCGAGCAGTACTTC. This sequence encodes CASRRPGQGAGEQYF.